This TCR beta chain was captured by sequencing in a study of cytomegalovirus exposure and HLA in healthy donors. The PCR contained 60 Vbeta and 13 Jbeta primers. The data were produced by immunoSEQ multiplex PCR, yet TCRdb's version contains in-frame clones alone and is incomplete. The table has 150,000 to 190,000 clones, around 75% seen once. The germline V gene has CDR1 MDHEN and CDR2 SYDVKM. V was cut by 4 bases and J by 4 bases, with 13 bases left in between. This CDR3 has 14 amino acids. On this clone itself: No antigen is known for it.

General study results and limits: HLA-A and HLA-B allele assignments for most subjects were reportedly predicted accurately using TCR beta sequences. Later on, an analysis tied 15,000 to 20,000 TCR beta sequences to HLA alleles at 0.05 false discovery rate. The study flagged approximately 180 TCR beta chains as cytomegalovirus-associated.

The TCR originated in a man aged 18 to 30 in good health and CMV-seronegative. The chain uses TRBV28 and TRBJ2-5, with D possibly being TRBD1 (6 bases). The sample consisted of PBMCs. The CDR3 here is CASSSSQGRETQYF. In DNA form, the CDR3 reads TGTGCCAGCAGTTCCTCACAGGGACGAGAGACCCAGTACTTC.